What follows is one T cell receptor beta chain and its context. This clonotype was detected ten times or more. Which antigen it targets is not known. Base qualities are not recorded, but no much larger clone differs from it by a single base. Flow cytometry had shown CD8+CD57+ cell expansion in the patients selected for sequencing. Every patient had a diagnosis of severe acquired aplastic anemia based on International Study of Aplastic Anemia and Agranulocytosis and Camitta criteria. At the time blood was sampled, none of the patients had received any therapy. The study deep-sequenced TCR repertoires of sorted CD4+ and CD8+ blood T cells from severe aplastic anemia patients and healthy subjects. In the USA, patient enrollment took place under clinicaltrials.gov protocols 00001620, 01623167, 00001397, 00071045, 00081523 and 00961064. Ficoll-Paque density gradient centrifugation was used to isolate peripheral blood mononuclear cells. Before DNA extraction, CD4+ and CD8+ T cells were sorted by FACS or by magnetic beads.

This record belongs to a study of CD8+CD57+ T cells in acquired aplastic anemia (dated by TCRdb to between 2018 and 2020). Notes on the research overall: Extracted DNA from sorted CD4+ and CD8+ cells averaged about 3.4 ug, ranging from roughly 0.17 to 27.4 ug. CD8+CD57+ expansion was defined as frequency above the mean frequency observed in healthy subjects. What the study reported, not specific to this receptor: Although twenty-nine CD8+ CDR3 sequences were shared by patients and controls, these sequences appeared highly expressed in patients and within the immunodominant clones of patients. Between patients and healthy controls, no significant difference in CD8+ Simpson's diversity was found (P=0.060).

Profiling of TCR beta VDJ combinations and CDR3 sequences used genomic DNA as the template. TCR repertoire sequencing was run on an Illumina HiSeq 2000. The authors' pipeline ran thus. Repertoires were assessed using TRBV/TRBJ rearrangement plots, CDR3 size and DJ length profiles, and Simpson's diversity index. The most abundant DNA sequence in the deep sequencing data was taken as the immunodominant clone. CDR3 amino acid sequences were screened for sharing across subjects and compared with published repertoires and the VDJdb database. TCRdb redid the processing of the public reads, applying fastp at Q25 and MiXCR, and retained in-frame beta chains. Every CDR3 protein is listed once, alongside the most common genes and DNA of its rows. These V and J calls derive from TCRdb rather than the authors' analysis. This sample comprises under 200,000 distinct CDR3 sequences, approximately 48% of them detected only once. The ten largest make up 1.8% of the sample.

The CDR3 spans 13 residues, from the cysteine through the phenylalanine. The entry retains the CDR3 DNA only, 39 bases that are in frame from base 1. The germline V gene provides CDR1 SGHTS and CDR2 YDEGEE. V was cut back by 2 bases and J by 4 bases, leaving a gap of 9 bases between them. The sequence is built from TRBV5-8 and TRBJ1-1; a confident D gene designation cannot be given. The TCR originated in a human donor with aplastic anemia. Sequencing input: sorted CD4+, CD8+, or CD8+CD57+ T cells (not recorded which) from PBMCs. The bases read TGTGCCAGCAGCTTTGCAGGCCGCACTGAAGCTTTCTTT. Its translation is CASSFAGRTEAFF.